What follows are 9 T cell receptor beta chains derived from one specimen sequenced in a study of tumor and adjacent non-tumor tissue in lung cancer. This sample's RNA came from whole unsorted tissue. TCRbeta libraries were built with three rounds of nested PCR, modified from ARM-PCR. TCRdb ran MiXCR on the multiplex PCR reads and lists one entry per CDR3 protein. The sample has under 95,000 distinct CDR3 sequences, about 66% seen once. Sequencing was carried out using lung tumor tissue. These receptors all come from a man between 60 and 70 years old with non-small cell lung cancer.

Notes on this clonotype: A much larger clone differs by one base, so this may be a read error. V usage is TRBV12-3 or TRBV12-4 and J usage is TRBJ1-1; 9 bases map to TRBD1. The CDR3 has 14 residues. J lost 7 bases, V lost 8 bases, and 11 bases had no gene match. This CDR3 reads CASVPYTGGLEAFF. CDR3 DNA sequence: TGTGCCAGCGTCCCCTACACAGGGGGCCTTGAAGCTTTCTTT.

With respect to this clonotype: With a much larger clone just one base away, this may be a read error. This sequence joins TRBV30 and TRBJ2-3, with D maybe TRBD2 (6 bases). The V end was cut by 3 bases, the J end by 2 bases, with 21 bases between. Germline V gene sequence: CDR1 GTSNPN, CDR2 SVGIG (reference sequence). This CDR3 contains 17 residues. This chain's CDR3 is CAWSWAGIGRFTDTQYF. CDR3 in DNA: TGTGCCTGGAGCTGGGCCGGGATAGGGAGGTTCACAGATACGCAGTATTTT.

A note on this clonotype: A much larger clonotype is one base distant, so this may be a read error. V and J are TRBV11-3 and TRBJ2-5, with D maybe TRBD2 (5 bases). The germline V gene has CDR1 SGHNT and CDR2 YENEEA. This CDR3 is built from 14 residues. The CDR3 nucleotides read TGTGTCAGCGGCCCCCGAGGTGGGTACGAGACCCAGTACTTC. It is translated as CVSGPRGGYETQYF.

In this sample, this clonotype turned up many times. This rearrangement joins TRBV24-1 to TRBJ2-2; a weak D match, TRBD2 (6 bases). The V end was cut by 5 bases, the J end by 5 bases, with 8 bases between. This CDR3 contains 13 residues. Germline CDR1 and CDR2: KGHDR and SFDVKD. The CDR3 reads CATSGEVTGELFF. The CDR3 nucleotides read TGTGCCACCAGTGGGGAGGTTACCGGGGAGCTGTTTTTT.

Turning to this clonotype: A clone one base away is much larger, so this may be a read error. The CDR3 nucleotides read TGTGCCAGCAGCTTAGCGGGCGAAGGATACAATGAGCAGTTCTTC. This encodes CASSLAGEGYNEQFF. The chain couples TRBV7-8 to TRBJ2-1, with D hard to call. The CDR3 is made up of 15 amino acids. Per the germline V gene, CDR1 is SGHVS and CDR2 is FQNEAQ. V lost 0 bases to trimming and J lost 4 bases, with 10 bases between them.

The chain uses TRBV30 and TRBJ2-7; perhaps TRBD2 as D (5 bases). In germline, CDR1 is GTSNPN, CDR2 SVGIG (reference sequence). This CDR3 is built from 13 residues. The CDR3 sequence: CVRGAWASYEQYF. DNA of the CDR3: TGTGTCCGGGGAGCCTGGGCATCCTACGAGCAGTACTTC.

V usage is TRBV10-3 and J usage is TRBJ1-2, with a weak D call TRBD1 (5 bases). CDR1 is ENHRY and CDR2 is SYGVKD in the germline V gene. CDR3 size: 13 residues. The V gene lost 4 bases and the J gene lost 6 bases, with 12 bases spanning the gap. CDR3 DNA sequence: TGTGCCATCAGTGGGAACAGGAACAATGGCTACACCTTC. Its protein is CAISGNRNNGYTF.

A few counts support this clonotype. The chain joins TRBV2 to TRBJ1-5; a possible D gene is TRBD1 (5 bases). V was trimmed by 6 bases and J by 4 bases, leaving 13 bases between them. Germline V gene data show CDR1 as SNHLY and CDR2 as FYNNEI. This CDR3 spans 14 amino acids. The CDR3, as DNA: TGTGCCAGCAGGACAGACAGCCCGAATCAGCCCCAGCATTTT. This gives the protein CASRTDSPNQPQHF.

A remark on this clonotype: It is likely a read error, because the conserved phenylalanine at the end of the CDR3 is missing. The V call is TRBV5-1, the J call TRBJ2-7; D ambiguous. The germline V gene has CDR1 SGHRS and CDR2 YFSETQ. The CDR3 covers 14 residues. V was clipped by 6 bases and J by 2 bases, with 15 bases between them. The CDR3 sequence: CASTPDPATYEQYL. CDR3 nucleotides: TGCGCCAGCACCCCCGATCCAGCCACCTACGAGCAGTACCTC.